The T cell receptor beta chain described here comes from a study of blood T cell repertoires in COVID-19. About the study: PBMCs, B-cell-depleted T cells, or T cells were the source of the cDNA or gDNA that made up the material.

This CDR3 contains 15 residues. Germline V gene data show CDR1 as MNHNY and CDR2 as SVGAGI (reference sequence). V lost 2 bases and J lost 4; bases outside the gene matches: 7. The repertoire was sequenced with immunoSEQ multiplex PCR; TCRdb's copy has only in-frame clones and lacks some. Found here are under 550,000 clones, 70% to 90% of them singletons; the top ten hold roughly 0.76%. Recruited during active infection, patients (from Seattle) were subsequently followed longitudinally. The count of this clone is one. Material for sequencing was peripheral blood. The receptor's source is a young man with COVID-19, enrolled during active disease. The rearrangement uses TRBV6-6 and TRBJ1-1, with 7 positions matching TRBD1. CDR3 loop: CASSYGRQGGTEAFF. CDR3 coding DNA: TGTGCCAGCAGTTACGGCAGGCAGGGGGGCACTGAAGCTTTCTTT.